Below are 23 T cell receptor beta chains sequenced from a single sample in a study of cytomegalovirus exposure and HLA in healthy donors (dated by TCRdb to 2017 to 2019). Libraries were built with the immunoSEQ multiplex PCR assay. TCRdb's version of the immuneACCESS table is confined to in-frame rearrangements and falls short of the full clone set. An unresolved V gene accounts for under half of the shortfall where checked; the remainder is of unknown origin. The sample includes tens of thousands of clones, with roughly 93% observed a single time. Together, the top ten hold roughly 5.2% of the sample. Sequencing was done on a sample of PBMCs. The receptors shown here come from a woman between 18 and 30 years old in good health and CMV-seronegative.

V gene TRBV19 combines with J gene TRBJ1-5; unclear D gene. The CDR3 has 15 residues. CDR1 and CDR2 from the germline V gene are LNHDA and SQIVND (reference sequence). V was shortened by 5 bases and J by 3 bases, with 14 bases between the two germline ends. The CDR3 DNA sequence: TGTGCCAGTAGTTTCGCCGCTAGAGACAATCAGCCCCAGCATTTT. This codes for CASSFAARDNQPQHF.

The chain uses TRBV5-1 and TRBJ1-5; D perhaps matches TRBD1 (5 bases). Germline V gene data show CDR1 as SGHRS and CDR2 as YFSETQ. V shed 1 base and J shed 3 bases, with 11 bases lying between them. The CDR3 totals 15 residues. The CDR3 protein is CASSLLSGNNQPQHF. The CDR3 DNA sequence: TGCGCCAGCAGCTTGCTGTCAGGGAACAATCAGCCCCAGCATTTT.

The chain links TRBV5-1 to TRBJ1-5; D is perhaps TRBD1 (6 bases). The CDR3 is 14 amino acids. CDR1 SGHRS and CDR2 YFSETQ come from the germline V gene. V lost 4 bases and J 3 bases, leaving 11 bases between the germline ends. The CDR3 here is CASSLGTLNQPQHF. The CDR3 nucleotides are TGCGCCAGCAGCCTCGGGACACTCAATCAGCCCCAGCATTTT.

The chain employs TRBV6-1 and TRBJ2-1; 12 bases line up with TRBD2. The CDR3 consists of 15 residues. The V gene's germline CDR1 is MNHNS and CDR2 SASEGT. J gave up 4 bases and V 4 bases, and 2 bases lay outside the gene matches. The CDR3 reads CASSAGLAGYNEQFF. For the CDR3, the DNA is TGTGCCAGCAGTGCAGGACTAGCGGGATACAATGAGCAGTTCTTC.

The rearrangement links TRBV11-3 to TRBJ1-2; TRBD1 aligns across 8 bases. CDR3 size: 16 residues. CDR1 SGHNT and CDR2 YENEEA come from the germline V gene. V lost 4 bases and J lost 4; bases outside the gene matches: 11. DNA for the CDR3: TGTGCCAGCAGCTACCCCGGCGGACAGGGAGGCTATGGCTACACCTTC. Translation: CASSYPGGQGGYGYTF.

The table lists this clone with a few counts. V is TRBV14 and J is TRBJ2-5, with D possibly TRBD1 on 5 matching bases. CDR1 is SGHDN and CDR2 is FVKESK in the germline V gene. The V gene lost 3 bases and the J gene lost 3 bases, with 11 bases spanning the gap. The CDR3 length is 14 residues. This CDR3 reads CASSQAVREETQYF. CDR3 bases: TGTGCCAGCAGCCAGGCAGTCAGGGAAGAGACCCAGTACTTC.

The V call is TRBV7-9, the J call TRBJ1-1; D gene uncertain. Germline CDR1 is SEHNR and CDR2 is FQNEAQ (reference sequence). There are 13 residues in the CDR3. V was cut by 4 bases and J by 1 base, with 7 bases left in between. CDR3 protein: CASSSTRNTEAFF. The CDR3, as DNA: TGTGCCAGCAGCTCGACAAGGAACACTGAAGCTTTCTTT.

This clone was recorded only once. The rearrangement links TRBV15 to TRBJ2-1; 9 positions agree with TRBD2. Germline V gene data show CDR1 as LNHNV and CDR2 as YYDKDF (reference sequence). The CDR3 runs to 14 residues. The trim removed 6 bases at V and 10 bases at J, leaving 10 bases unmatched. The CDR3 sequence: CATRPSGNFGEQFF. The DNA for the CDR3 is TGTGCCACCAGGCCTAGCGGGAATTTCGGAGAGCAGTTCTTC.

This chain connects TRBV5-1 to TRBJ2-7; 11 bases map to TRBD2. The CDR3 sequence is 18 residues long. The V gene's germline CDR1 is SGHRS and CDR2 YFSETQ. J was trimmed by 4 bases and V by 5 bases; bases with no gene match: 17. DNA of the CDR3: TGCGCCAGCAGGGCGCTAGCGGGAGGTCCGAGTGGCTTTTACGAGCAGTACGTC. Its translation is CASRALAGGPSGFYEQYV.

The J gene is TRBJ2-7, the V gene TRBV18; 10 positions match TRBD1. Per germline, CDR1 KGHSH and CDR2 LQKENI. The CDR3 spans 15 residues. After removal of 3 bases from V and 5 bases from J, the junction contained 7 bases not matched to a gene. CDR3 protein: CASSPPGQGTNEQYF. CDR3 DNA sequence: TGTGCCAGCTCACCGCCGGGACAGGGGACCAACGAGCAGTACTTC.

The V call is TRBV21-1, the J call TRBJ1-2; the D segment call TRBD1 is taken from the table without a DNA check. TRBV21-1 is reported as a pseudogene. CDR3 length: 18 residues. The CDR3 region has the DNA TGTGCCAGCAGCAAAGGGAGGTTAGGGACAGGGGCTAATTATGGCTACACCTTC. Residues: CASSKGRLGTGANYGYTF.

The chain employs TRBV11-2 and TRBJ1-6; no definite D call. Germline V gene data show CDR1 as SGHAT and CDR2 as FQNNGV. This CDR3 comprises 14 residues. V lost 4 bases, J lost 7 bases, and 11 bases lay in between. In DNA, the CDR3 is TGTGCCAGCAGCTACTGGAGGGCGAATTCACCCCTCCACTTT. Translated: CASSYWRANSPLHF.

Only one count was recorded for this clone. The rearrangement links TRBV27 to TRBJ2-5; no reliable D call. The germline V and J ends were trimmed by 5 bases and 5 bases, with 15 bases remaining between them. The CDR3 sequence is 14 residues long. Germline V lookup: CDR1 MNHEY, CDR2 SMNVEV (reference sequence). The CDR3 DNA is TGTGCCAGCAGTCACCGACCGGAGATGGAGACCCAGTACTTC. Its translation: CASSHRPEMETQYF.

This clone occurred a few times. This rearrangement joins TRBV12-5 to TRBJ2-2, with 8 positions matching TRBD1. V was clipped by 4 bases and J by 0 bases; unmatched bases: 13. CDR1 is LGHNT and CDR2 is FRNRAP in the germline V gene. CDR3 length: 19 amino acids. The CDR3 is CASGSPRIQGGANTGELFF. Written as DNA, the CDR3 is TGTGCTAGTGGTTCCCCTCGTATACAGGGGGGAGCGAACACCGGGGAGCTGTTTTTT. The full variable domain, with the rest looked up from reference TRBV12-5 and TRBJ2-2, is DARVTQTPRHKVTEMGQEVTMRCQPILGHNTVFWYRQTMMQGLELLAYFRNRAPLDDSGMPKDRFSAEMPDATLATLKIQPSEPRDSAVYFCASGSPRIQGGANTGELFFGEGSRLTVL.

The CDR3 region has the DNA TGCGCCAGCACTACTAGCGGTAGCTCCTACGAGCAGTACTTC. It is translated as CASTTSGSSYEQYF. The chain links TRBV5-1 to TRBJ2-7; 8 bases map to TRBD2. Per germline, CDR1 SGHRS and CDR2 YFSETQ. J was trimmed by 0 bases and V by 6 bases; bases with no gene match: 5. The CDR3 is made up of 14 amino acids.

The chain couples TRBV10-3 to TRBJ1-5, with a possible D match to TRBD1 (6 bases). There are 15 residues in the CDR3. The V and J ends lost 7 bases and 1 base respectively, with 14 bases between them. Per the germline V gene, CDR1 is ENHRY and CDR2 is SYGVKD. The DNA of the CDR3 is TGTGCCATCAAGCAGGGGCTGGAGAGCAATCAGCCCCAGCATTTT. It translates to CAIKQGLESNQPQHF.

This chain links TRBV5-4 with TRBJ1-2; TRBD1 agrees at 10 bases. The CDR3 length is 15 residues. V trimming: 9 bases; J trimming: 4 bases; junction bases outside the gene matches: 12. CDR1 SGHNT and CDR2 YYREEE come from the germline V gene (reference sequence). The CDR3 sequence: CATGTGEGGPYGYTF. The CDR3 DNA sequence: TGTGCCACGGGGACAGGGGAGGGAGGTCCCTATGGCTACACCTTC.

The J gene is TRBJ1-2, the V gene TRBV7-2, with 10 nucleotides matching TRBD1. Germline V gene data show CDR1 as SGHTA and CDR2 as FQGNSA. This CDR3 contains 15 residues. V shed 5 bases, J shed 7 bases, and the junction held 10 bases outside the gene matches. CDR3 DNA sequence: TGTGCCAGCAGCCAAAAATCCGGGACAGGGGTTGGCTACACCTTC. Amino acids: CASSQKSGTGVGYTF.

J is TRBJ2-2 and V is TRBV29-1; 7 nucleotides agree with TRBD2. CDR3 size: 15 residues. CDR1 and CDR2 (germline): SQVTM, ANQGSEA. Germline trimming cut 6 bases from V and 2 bases from J; bases unmatched to any gene: 9. The CDR3 sequence: CSVASGPLNTGELFF. The DNA for the CDR3 is TGCAGCGTCGCTAGCGGCCCCCTAAACACCGGGGAGCTGTTTTTT.

This clone has a single count. The chain joins TRBV29-1 to TRBJ1-2; D remains unclear. Germline V gene data show CDR1 as SQVTM and CDR2 as ANQGSEA. Deletions cut 4 bases from V and 1 base from J, with 7 bases between. The CDR3 has 12 residues. This chain's CDR3 is CSVVSNNYGYTF. CDR3 sequence (DNA): TGCAGCGTTGTGTCCAATAACTATGGCTACACCTTC. Together with reference TRBV29-1 and TRBJ1-2, the CDR3 gives the full variable domain: SAVISQKPSRDICQRGTSLTIQCQVDSQVTMMFWYRQQPGQSLTLIATANQGSEATYESGFVIDKFPISRPNLTFSTLTVSNMSPEDSSIYLCSVVSNNYGYTFGSGTRLTVV.

The rearrangement links TRBV6-1 to TRBJ1-1; D unclear. The germline V gene encodes CDR1 MNHNS and CDR2 SASEGT. The CDR3 has 16 residues. V gave up 2 bases and J gave up 2 bases, with 15 bases separating them. The CDR3 nucleotides read TGTGCCAGCAGTGAAAGGGAAGGACTAATAAACACTGAAGCTTTCTTT. Residues: CASSEREGLINTEAFF.

The chain recombines TRBV7-3 with TRBJ2-1, with D perhaps TRBD2 (6 bases). The length of the CDR3 is 14 residues. Trimming took 2 bases from V and 10 from J, leaving 15 bases between them. Germline loops: CDR1 SGHTA, CDR2 FQGTGA. The CDR3: CASSLRGTPSEQFF. CDR3 in DNA: TGTGCCAGCAGCTTACGGGGGACCCCCTCGGAGCAGTTCTTC.

This clone appeared a single time. The rearrangement uses TRBV7-9 and TRBJ2-2, with 10 bases matching TRBD2. The CDR3 is 16 amino acids. V gave up 4 bases and J gave up 5 bases; unmatched junction bases: 7. Germline assignment: CDR1 SEHNR and CDR2 FQNEAQ (reference sequence). The CDR3 loop reads CASSSPERGGTGELFF. CDR3 bases: TGTGCCAGCAGCTCCCCAGAGCGGGGGGGAACCGGGGAGCTGTTTTTT.